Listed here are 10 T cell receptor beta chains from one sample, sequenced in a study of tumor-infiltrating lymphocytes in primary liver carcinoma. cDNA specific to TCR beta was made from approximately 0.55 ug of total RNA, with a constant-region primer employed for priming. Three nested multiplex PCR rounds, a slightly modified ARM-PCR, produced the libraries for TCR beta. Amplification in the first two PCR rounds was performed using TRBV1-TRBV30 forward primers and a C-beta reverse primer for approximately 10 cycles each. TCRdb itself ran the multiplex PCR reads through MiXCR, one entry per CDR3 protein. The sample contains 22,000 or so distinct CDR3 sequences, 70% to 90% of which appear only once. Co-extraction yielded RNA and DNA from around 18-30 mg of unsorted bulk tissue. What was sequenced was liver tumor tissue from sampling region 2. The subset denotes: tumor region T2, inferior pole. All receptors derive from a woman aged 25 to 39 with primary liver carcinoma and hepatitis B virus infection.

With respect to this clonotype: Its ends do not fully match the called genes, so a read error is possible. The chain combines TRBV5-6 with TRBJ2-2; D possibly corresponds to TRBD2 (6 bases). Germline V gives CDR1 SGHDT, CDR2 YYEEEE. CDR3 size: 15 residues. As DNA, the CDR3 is TGTGCCAGCGGCTTGCCACCCAGAGCCACCGGGGAGGTGTTTTTT. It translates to CASGLPPRATGEVFF.

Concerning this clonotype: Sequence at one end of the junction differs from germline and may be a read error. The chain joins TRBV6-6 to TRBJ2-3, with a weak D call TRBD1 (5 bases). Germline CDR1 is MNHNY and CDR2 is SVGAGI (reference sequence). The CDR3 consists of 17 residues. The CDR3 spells CASSYQTGHRRTDTQYF. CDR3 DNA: TGTGCCAGCAGTTATCAGACCGGACATCGACGCACAGACACGCAGTATTTT.

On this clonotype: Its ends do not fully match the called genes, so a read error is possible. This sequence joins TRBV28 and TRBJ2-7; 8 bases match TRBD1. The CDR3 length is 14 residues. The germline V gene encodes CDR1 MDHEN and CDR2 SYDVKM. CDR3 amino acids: CTSSSTGTGGEQYF. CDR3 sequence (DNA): TGTACCAGCAGTTCAACCGGAACAGGGGGCGAGCAGTACTTC.

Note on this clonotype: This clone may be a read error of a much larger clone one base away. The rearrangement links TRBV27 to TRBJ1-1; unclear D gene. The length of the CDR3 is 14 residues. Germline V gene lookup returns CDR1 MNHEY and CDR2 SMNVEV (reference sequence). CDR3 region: CASSLLTGNTEAVF. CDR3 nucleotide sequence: TGTGCCAGCAGCCTATTAACCGGGAACACTGAAGCTGTCTTT.

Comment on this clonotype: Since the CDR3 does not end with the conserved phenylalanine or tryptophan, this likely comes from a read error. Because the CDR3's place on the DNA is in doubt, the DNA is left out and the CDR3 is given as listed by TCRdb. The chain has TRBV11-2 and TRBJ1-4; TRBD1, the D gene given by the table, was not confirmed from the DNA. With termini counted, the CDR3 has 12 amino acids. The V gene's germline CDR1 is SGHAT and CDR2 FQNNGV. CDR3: CASSPWGGNVSS.

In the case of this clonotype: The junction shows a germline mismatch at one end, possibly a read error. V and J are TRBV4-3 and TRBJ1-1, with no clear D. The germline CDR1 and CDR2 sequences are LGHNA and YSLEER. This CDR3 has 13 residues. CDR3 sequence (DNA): TGCGCCAGCAGTCAAGATACCACGTCCGAAGATTTCTTT. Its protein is CASSQDTTSEDFF.

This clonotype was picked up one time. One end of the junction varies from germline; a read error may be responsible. CDR3 region: CASSSGSGRADTHNF. CDR3 in DNA: TGTGCCAGCAGCTCAGGAAGCGGGAGAGCAGATACGCACAATTTT. J is TRBJ2-3 and V is TRBV11-2, with 8 nucleotides matching TRBD2. This CDR3 region has 15 residues. Germline CDR1 and CDR2: SGHAT and FQNNGV. Variable domain in full (rest from reference TRBV11-2 and TRBJ2-3): EAGVAQSPRYKIIEKRQSVAFWCNPISGHATLYWYQQILGQGPKLLIQFQNNGVVDDSQLPKDRFSAERLKGVDSTLKIQPAKLEDSAVYLCASSSGSGRADTHNFGPGTRLTVL.

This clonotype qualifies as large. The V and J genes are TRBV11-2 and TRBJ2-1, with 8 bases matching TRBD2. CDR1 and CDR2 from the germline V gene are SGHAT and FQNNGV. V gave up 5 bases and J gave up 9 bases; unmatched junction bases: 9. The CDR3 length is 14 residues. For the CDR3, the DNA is TGTGCCAGCAGCCTCTTAGCGGGAAAGGGTGAGCAGTTCTTC. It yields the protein CASSLLAGKGEQFF.

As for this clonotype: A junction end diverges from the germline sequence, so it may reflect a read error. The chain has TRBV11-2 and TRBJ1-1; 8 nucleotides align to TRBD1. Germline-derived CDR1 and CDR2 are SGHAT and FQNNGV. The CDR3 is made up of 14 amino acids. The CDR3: CASRCTGGRAEGFF. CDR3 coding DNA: TGCGCCAGCAGATGTACAGGGGGGAGGGCTGAAGGTTTCTTT.

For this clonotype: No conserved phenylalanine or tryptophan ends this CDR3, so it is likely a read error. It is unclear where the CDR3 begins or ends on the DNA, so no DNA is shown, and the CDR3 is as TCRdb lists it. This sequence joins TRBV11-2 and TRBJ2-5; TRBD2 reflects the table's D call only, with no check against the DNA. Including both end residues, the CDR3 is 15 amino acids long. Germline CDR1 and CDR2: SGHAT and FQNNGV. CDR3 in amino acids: CASSFLTTAAKTRYL.